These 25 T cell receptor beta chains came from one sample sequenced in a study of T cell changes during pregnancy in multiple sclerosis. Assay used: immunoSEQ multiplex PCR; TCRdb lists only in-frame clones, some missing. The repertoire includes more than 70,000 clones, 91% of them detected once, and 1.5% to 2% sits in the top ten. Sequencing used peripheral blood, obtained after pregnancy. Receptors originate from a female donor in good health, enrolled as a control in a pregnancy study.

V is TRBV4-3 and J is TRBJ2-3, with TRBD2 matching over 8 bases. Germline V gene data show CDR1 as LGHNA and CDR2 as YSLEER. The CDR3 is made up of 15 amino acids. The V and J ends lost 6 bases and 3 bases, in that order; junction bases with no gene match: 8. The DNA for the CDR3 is TGCGCCAGCAGGAGGGAGCGGGGGTTAACAGATACGCAGTATTTT. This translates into CASRRERGLTDTQYF.

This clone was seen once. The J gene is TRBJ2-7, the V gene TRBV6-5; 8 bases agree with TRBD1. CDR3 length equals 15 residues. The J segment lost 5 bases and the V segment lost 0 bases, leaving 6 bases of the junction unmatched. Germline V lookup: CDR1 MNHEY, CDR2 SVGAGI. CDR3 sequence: CASSYSWTGLNEQYF. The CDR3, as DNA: TGTGCCAGCAGTTACTCTTGGACAGGGCTCAACGAGCAGTACTTC.

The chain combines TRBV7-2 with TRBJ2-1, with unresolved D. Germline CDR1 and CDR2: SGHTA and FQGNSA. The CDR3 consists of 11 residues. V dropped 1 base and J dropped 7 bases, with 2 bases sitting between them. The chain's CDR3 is CASSLVNEQFF. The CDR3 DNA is TGTGCCAGCAGCTTAGTAAATGAGCAGTTCTTC.

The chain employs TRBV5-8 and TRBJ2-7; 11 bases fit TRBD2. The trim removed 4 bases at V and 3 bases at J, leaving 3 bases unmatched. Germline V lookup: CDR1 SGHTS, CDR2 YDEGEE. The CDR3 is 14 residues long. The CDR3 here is CASSTTSGNYEQYF. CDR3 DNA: TGTGCCAGCAGCACGACTAGCGGGAACTACGAGCAGTACTTC. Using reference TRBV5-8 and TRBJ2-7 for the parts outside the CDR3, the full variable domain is EAGVTQSPTHLIKTRGQQATLRCSPISGHTSVYWYQQALGLGLQFLLWYDEGEERNRGNFPPRFSGRQFPNYSSELNVNALELEDSALYLCASSTTSGNYEQYFGPGTRLTVT.

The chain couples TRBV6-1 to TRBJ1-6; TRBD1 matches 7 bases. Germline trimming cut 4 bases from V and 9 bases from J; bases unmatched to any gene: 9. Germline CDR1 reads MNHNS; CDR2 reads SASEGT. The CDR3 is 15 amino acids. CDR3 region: CASSGYRDRSSPLHF. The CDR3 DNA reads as TGTGCCAGCAGTGGATACCGGGACAGATCTTCACCCCTCCACTTT.

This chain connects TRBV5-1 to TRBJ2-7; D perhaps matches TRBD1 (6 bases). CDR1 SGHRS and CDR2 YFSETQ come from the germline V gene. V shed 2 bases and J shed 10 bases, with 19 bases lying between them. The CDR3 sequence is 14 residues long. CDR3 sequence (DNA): TGCGCCAGCAGCTTAGGGGGACCCAACGAACAACAGTACTTC. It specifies CASSLGGPNEQQYF.

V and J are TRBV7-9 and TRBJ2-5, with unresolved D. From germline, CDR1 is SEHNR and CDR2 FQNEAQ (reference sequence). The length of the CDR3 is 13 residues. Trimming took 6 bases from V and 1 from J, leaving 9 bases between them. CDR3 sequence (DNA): TGTGCCAGCAGACCGAGGAGCCAAGAGACCCAGTACTTC. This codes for CASRPRSQETQYF.

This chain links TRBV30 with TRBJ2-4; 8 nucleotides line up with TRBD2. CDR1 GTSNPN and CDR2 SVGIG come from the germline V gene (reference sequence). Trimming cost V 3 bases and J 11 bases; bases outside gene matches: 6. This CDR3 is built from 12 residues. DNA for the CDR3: TGTGCCTGGAGGAAAGGGACTAGTGTTCAGTACTTC. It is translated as CAWRKGTSVQYF.

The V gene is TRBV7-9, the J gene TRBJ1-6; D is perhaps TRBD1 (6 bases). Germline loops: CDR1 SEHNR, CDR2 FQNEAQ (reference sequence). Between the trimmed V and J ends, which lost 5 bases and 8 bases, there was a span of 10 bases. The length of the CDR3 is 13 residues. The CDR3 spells CASSTRQDSPLHF. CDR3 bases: TGTGCCAGCAGCACAAGACAGGATTCACCCCTCCACTTT.

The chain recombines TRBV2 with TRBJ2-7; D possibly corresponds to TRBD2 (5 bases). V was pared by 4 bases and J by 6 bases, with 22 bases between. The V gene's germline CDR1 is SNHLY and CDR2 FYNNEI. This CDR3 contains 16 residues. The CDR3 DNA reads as TGTGCCAGCAGTGCTGAAGTAGGACTCCCAGGCGGCGAGCAGTACTTC. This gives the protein CASSAEVGLPGGEQYF.

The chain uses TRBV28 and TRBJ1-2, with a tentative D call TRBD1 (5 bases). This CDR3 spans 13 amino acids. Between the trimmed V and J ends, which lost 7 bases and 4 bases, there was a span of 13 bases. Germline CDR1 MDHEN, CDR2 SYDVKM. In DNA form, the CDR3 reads TGTGCCAGCACCCCGGGGGGAATCTATGGCTACACCTTC. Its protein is CASTPGGIYGYTF.

The CDR3 spells CASSISGANVLTF. CDR3 nucleotides: TGCGCCAGCAGCATATCTGGGGCCAACGTCCTGACTTTC. The rearrangement uses TRBV5-1 and TRBJ2-6, with no clear D. CDR3 length: 13 amino acids. V dropped 4 bases and J dropped 1 base, with 3 bases sitting between them. The germline V gene encodes CDR1 SGHRS and CDR2 YFSETQ.

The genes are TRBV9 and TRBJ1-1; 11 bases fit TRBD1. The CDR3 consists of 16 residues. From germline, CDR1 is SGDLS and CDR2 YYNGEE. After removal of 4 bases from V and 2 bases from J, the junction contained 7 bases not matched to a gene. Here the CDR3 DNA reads TGTGCCAGCAGCCTGGGACAGGGGGTTAGAAACACTGAAGCTTTCTTT. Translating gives CASSLGQGVRNTEAFF.

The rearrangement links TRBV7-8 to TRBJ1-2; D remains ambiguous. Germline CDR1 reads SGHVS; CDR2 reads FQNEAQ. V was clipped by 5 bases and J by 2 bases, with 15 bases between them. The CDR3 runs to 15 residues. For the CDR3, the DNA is TGTGCCAGCAGCCCCATCAGGTCGGGGAACTATGGCTACACCTTC. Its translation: CASSPIRSGNYGYTF.

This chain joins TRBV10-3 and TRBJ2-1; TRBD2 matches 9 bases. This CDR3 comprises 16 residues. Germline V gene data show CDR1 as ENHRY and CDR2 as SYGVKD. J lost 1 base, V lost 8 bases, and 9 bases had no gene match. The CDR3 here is CAISDSGGKSYNEQFF. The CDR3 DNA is TGTGCCATCTCGGATAGCGGGGGAAAATCCTACAATGAGCAGTTCTTC.

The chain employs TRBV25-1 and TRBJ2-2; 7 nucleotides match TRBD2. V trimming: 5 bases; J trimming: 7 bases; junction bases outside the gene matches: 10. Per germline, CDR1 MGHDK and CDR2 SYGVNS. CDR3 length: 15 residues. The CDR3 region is CASSPLGGRDGELFF. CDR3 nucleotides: TGTGCCAGCAGTCCTCTCGGGGGGAGGGACGGGGAGCTGTTTTTT.

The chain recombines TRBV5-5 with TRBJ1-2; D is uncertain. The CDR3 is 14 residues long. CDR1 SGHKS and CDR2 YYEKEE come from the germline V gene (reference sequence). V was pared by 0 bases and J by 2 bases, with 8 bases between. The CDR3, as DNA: TGTGCCAGCAGCTTGGCCCAGTGGAACTATGGCTACACCTTC. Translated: CASSLAQWNYGYTF.

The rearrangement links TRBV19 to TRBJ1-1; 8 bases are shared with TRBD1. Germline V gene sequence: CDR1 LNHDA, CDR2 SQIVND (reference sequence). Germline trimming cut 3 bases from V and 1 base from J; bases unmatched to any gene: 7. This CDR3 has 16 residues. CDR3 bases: TGTGCCAGTAGTATGATCCTTCAGGGGGCGAACACTGAAGCTTTCTTT. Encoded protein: CASSMILQGANTEAFF.

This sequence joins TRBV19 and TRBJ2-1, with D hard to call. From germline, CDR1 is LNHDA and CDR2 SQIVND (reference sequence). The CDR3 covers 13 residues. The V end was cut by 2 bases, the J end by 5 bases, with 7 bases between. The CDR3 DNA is TGTGCCAGTAGTATAAGCAGGAACAATGAGCAGTTCTTC. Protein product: CASSISRNNEQFF.

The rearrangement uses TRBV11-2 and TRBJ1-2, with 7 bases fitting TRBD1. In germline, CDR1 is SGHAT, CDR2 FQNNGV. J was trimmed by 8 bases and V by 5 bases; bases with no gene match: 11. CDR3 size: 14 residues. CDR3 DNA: TGTGCCAGCAGCGGGGGCGACAGGGTGGAGGGCTACACCTTC. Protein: CASSGGDRVEGYTF.

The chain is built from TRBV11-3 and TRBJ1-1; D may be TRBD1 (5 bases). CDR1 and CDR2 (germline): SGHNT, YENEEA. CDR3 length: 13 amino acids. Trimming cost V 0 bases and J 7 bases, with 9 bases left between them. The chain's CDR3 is CASSLDVRGEAFF. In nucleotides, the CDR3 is TGTGCCAGCAGCTTAGATGTTAGGGGTGAAGCTTTCTTT. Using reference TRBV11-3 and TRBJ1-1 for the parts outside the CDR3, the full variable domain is EAGVVQSPRYKIIEKKQPVAFWCNPISGHNTLYWYLQNLGQGPELLIRYENEEAVDDSQLPKDRFSAERLKGVDSTLKIQPAELGDSAVYLCASSLDVRGEAFFGQGTRLTVV.

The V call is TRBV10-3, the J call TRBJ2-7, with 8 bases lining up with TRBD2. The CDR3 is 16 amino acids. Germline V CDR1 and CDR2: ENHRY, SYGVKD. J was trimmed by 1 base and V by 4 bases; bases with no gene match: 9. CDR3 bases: TGTGCCATCAGTGTTGCCGCGGGGGGATCTTCCTACGAGCAGTACTTC. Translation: CAISVAAGGSSYEQYF.

The CDR3 DNA sequence: TGTGCCAGCAGATTACAGGGGAACACTGAAGCTTTCTTT. Translating gives CASRLQGNTEAFF. The genes are TRBV6-5 and TRBJ1-1; perhaps TRBD1 as D (6 bases). V shed 6 bases and J shed 1 base, with 9 bases lying between them. The CDR3 spans 13 residues. The germline CDR1 and CDR2 sequences are MNHEY and SVGAGI.

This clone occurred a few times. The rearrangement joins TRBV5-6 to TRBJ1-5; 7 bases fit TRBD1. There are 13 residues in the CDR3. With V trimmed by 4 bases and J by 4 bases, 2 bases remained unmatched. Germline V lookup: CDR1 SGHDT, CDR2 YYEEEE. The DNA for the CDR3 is TGTGCCAGCAGCGAGACAGGGAATCAGCCCCAGCATTTT. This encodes CASSETGNQPQHF.

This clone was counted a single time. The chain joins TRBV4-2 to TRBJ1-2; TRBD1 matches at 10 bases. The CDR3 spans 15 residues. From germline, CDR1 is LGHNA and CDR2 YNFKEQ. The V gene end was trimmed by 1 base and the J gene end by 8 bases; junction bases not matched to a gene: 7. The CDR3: CASSQARDRGRGYTF. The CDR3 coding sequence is TGTGCCAGCAGCCAAGCCAGGGACAGGGGAAGAGGCTACACCTTC.